Reported below is one TCR beta chain. Antigen specificity is unknown. Germline V gene lookup returns CDR1 LNHNV and CDR2 YYDKDF (reference sequence). Trimming at V came to 1 base and at J to 5 bases, leaving 7 bases not matched to a gene. This CDR3 spans 16 amino acids. Profiling relied on immunoSEQ multiplex PCR, and the TCRdb table lists in-frame clones only, not all of them. The sample lists just over 65,000 clones, about 88% occurring once. The source of the sample is a study of T cell responses to AZD1222 COVID-19 vaccine. General observations from the study: Increases in Spike-specific TCR breadth and depth were seen after two AZD1222 doses. Dominant CD4 TCR responses targeted spike regions 160-218 and 743-854. Mostly white British, mostly female donors; authors suggested clonal diversity may be underestimated. The number of AZD1222 recipients seropositive at baseline was only five or six.

The rearrangement joins TRBV15 to TRBJ2-3; 9 bases are shared with TRBD2. The TCR was taken from an adult in good health. This sample comprised peripheral blood, obtained on day 0 of AZD1222 vaccination. CDR3 nucleotides: TGTGCCACCAGCAGAGTGGGCGGGAGGGCCAGAGATACGCAGTATTTT. This translates into CATSRVGGRARDTQYF.